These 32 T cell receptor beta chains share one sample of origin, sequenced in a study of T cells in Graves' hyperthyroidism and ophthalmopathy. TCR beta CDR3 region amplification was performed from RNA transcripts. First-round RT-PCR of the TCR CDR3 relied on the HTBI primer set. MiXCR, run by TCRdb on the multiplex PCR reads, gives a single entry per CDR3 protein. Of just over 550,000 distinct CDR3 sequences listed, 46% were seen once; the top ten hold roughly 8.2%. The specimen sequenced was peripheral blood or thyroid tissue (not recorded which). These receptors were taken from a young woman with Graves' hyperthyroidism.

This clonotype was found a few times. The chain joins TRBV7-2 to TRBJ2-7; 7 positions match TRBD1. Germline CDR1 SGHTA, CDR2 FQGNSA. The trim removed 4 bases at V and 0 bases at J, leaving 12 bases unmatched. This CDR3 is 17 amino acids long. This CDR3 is CASSSPPGRGPSYEQYF. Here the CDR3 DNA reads TGTGCCAGCAGCTCCCCTCCGGGTAGGGGGCCCTCCTACGAGCAGTACTTC. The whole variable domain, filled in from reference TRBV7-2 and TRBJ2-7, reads GAGVSQSPSNKVTEKGKDVELRCDPISGHTALYWYRQSLGQGLEFLIYFQGNSAPDKSGLPSDRFSAERTGGSVSTLTIQRTQQEDSAVYLCASSSPPGRGPSYEQYFGPGTRLTVT.

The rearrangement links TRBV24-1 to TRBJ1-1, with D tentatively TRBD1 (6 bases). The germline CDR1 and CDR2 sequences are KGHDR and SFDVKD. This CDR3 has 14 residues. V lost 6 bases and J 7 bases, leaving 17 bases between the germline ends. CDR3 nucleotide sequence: TGTGCCACCAGTCGGAGGGGGACCCACAATGAAGCTTTCTTT. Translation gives CATSRRGTHNEAFF.

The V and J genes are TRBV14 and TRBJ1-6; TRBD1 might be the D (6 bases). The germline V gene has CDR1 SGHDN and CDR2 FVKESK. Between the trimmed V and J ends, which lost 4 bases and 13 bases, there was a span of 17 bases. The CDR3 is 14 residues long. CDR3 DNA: TGTGCCAGCAGCCGACGGGACACCGTTTGGCCCCTCCACTTT. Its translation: CASSRRDTVWPLHF.

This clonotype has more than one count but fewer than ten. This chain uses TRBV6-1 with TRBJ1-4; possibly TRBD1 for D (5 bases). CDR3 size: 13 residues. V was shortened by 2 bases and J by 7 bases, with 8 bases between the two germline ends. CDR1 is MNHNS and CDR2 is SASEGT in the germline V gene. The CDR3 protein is CASSEQGTEKLFF. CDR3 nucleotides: TGTGCCAGCAGTGAACAGGGTACTGAAAAACTGTTTTTT.

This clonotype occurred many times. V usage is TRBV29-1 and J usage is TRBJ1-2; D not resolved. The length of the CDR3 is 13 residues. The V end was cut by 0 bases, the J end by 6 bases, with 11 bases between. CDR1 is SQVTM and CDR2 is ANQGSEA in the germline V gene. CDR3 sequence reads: CSVEDLTINGYTF. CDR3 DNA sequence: TGCAGCGTTGAAGATCTGACGATCAATGGCTACACCTTC.

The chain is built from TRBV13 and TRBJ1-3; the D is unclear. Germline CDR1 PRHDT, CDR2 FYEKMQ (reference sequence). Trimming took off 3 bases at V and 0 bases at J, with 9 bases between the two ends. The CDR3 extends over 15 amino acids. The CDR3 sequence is CASSLAQSSGNTIYF. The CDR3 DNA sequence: TGTGCCAGCAGCTTGGCACAGTCCTCTGGAAACACCATATATTTT. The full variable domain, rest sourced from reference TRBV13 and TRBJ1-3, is AAGVIQSPRHLIKEKRETATLKCYPIPRHDTVYWYQQGPGQDPQFLISFYEKMQSDKGSIPDRFSAQQFSDYHSELNMSSLELGDSALYFCASSLAQSSGNTIYFGEGSWLTVV.

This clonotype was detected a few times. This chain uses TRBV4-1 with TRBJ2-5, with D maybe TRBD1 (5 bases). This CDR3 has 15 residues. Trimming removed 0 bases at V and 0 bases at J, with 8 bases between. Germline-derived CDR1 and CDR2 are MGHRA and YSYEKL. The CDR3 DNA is TGCGCCAGCAGCCAAGAGCCAGGGTACCAAGAGACCCAGTACTTC. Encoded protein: CASSQEPGYQETQYF.

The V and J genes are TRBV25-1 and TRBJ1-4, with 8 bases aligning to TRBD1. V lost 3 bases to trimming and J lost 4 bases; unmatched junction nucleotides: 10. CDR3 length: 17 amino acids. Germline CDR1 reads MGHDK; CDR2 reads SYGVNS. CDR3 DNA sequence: TGTGCCAGCAGTGAGTCGGCGACAGGGGCCATTAATGAAAAACTGTTTTTT. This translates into CASSESATGAINEKLFF.

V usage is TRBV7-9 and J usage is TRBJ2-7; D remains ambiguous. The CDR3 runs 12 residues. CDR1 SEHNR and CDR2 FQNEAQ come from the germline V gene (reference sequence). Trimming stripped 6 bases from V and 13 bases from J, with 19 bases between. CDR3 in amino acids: CASSYPGTPTYF. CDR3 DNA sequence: TGTGCCAGCAGTTACCCCGGAACTCCAACCTACTTC.

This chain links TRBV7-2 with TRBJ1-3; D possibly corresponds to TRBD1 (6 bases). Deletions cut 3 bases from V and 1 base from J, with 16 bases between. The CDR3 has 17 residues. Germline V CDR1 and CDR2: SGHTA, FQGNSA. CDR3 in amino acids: CASSLGEDSQSGNTIYF. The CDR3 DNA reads TGTGCCAGCAGCTTGGGGGAGGACAGTCAATCTGGAAACACCATATATTTT. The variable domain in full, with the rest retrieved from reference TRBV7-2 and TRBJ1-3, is GAGVSQSPSNKVTEKGKDVELRCDPISGHTALYWYRQSLGQGLEFLIYFQGNSAPDKSGLPSDRFSAERTGGSVSTLTIQRTQQEDSAVYLCASSLGEDSQSGNTIYFGEGSWLTVV.

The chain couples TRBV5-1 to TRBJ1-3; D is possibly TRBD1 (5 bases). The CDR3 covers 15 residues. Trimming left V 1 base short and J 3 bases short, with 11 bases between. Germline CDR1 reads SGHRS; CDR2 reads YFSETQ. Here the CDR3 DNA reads TGCGCCAGCAGCTTGACCGGGACGGATGGAAACACCATATATTTT. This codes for CASSLTGTDGNTIYF.

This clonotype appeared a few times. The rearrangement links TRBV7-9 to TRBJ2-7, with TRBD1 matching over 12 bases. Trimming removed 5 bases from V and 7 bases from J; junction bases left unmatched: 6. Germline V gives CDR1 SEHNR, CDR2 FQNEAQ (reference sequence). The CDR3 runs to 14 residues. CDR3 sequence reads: CASSRDRGQGEQYF. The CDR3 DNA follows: TGTGCCAGCAGCCGGGACAGGGGGCAGGGAGAGCAGTACTTC.

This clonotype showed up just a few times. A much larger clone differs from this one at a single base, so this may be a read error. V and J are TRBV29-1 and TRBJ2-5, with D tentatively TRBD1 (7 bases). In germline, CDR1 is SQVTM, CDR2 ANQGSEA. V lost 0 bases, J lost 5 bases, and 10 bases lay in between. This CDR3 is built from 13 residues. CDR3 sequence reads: CSVEDPGGETQYF. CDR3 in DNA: TGCAGCGTTGAAGATCCAGGGGGGGAGACCCAGTACTTC. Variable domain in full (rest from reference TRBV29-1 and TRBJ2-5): SAVISQKPSRDICQRGTSLTIQCQVDSQVTMMFWYRQQPGQSLTLIATANQGSEATYESGFVIDKFPISRPNLTFSTLTVSNMSPEDSSIYLCSVEDPGGETQYFGPGTRLLVL.

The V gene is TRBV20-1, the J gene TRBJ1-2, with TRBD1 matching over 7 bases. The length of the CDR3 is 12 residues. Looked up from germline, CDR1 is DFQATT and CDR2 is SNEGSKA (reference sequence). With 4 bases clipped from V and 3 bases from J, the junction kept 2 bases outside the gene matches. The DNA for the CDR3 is TGCAGTGCTATAACAGGGGACTATGGCTACACCTTC. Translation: CSAITGDYGYTF.

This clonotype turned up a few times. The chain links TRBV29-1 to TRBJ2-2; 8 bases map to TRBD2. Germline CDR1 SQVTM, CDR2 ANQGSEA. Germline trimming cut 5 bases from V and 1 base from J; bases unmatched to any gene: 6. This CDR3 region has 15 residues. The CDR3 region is CSVTGGTGNTGELFF. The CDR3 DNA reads TGCAGCGTTACGGGAGGGACGGGGAACACCGGGGAGCTGTTTTTT.

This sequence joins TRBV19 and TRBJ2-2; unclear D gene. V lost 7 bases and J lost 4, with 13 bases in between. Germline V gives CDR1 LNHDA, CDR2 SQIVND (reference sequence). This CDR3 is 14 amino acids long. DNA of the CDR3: TGTGCCAGTACCATACGGGCCAGCACCGGGGAGCTGTTTTTT. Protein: CASTIRASTGELFF.

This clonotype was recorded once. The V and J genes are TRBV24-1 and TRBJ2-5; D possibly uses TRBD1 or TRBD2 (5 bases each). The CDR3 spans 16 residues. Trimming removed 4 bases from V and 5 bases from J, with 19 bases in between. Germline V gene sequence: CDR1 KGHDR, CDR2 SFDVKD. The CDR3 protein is CATSDPGTNLGETQYF. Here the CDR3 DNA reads TGTGCCACCAGTGACCCAGGGACCAACCTGGGGGAGACCCAGTACTTC.

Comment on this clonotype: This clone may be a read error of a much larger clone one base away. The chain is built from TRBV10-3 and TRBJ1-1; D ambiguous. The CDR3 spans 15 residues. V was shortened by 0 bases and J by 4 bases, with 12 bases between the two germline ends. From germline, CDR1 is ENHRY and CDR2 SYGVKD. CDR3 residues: CAISESKVKSTEAFF. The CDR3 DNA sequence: TGTGCCATCAGTGAGTCGAAGGTCAAGAGCACTGAAGCTTTCTTT.

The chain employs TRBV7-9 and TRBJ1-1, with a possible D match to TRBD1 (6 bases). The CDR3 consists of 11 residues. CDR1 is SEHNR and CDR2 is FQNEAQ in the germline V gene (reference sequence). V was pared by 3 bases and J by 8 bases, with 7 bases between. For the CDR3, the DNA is TGTGCCAGCAGCTTTACAGGGGAAGCTTTCTTT. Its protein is CASSFTGEAFF.

Here the CDR3 reads CASSRPPGQYNSPLHF. In nucleotides, the CDR3 is TGTGCCAGCAGCCGGCCCCCGGGACAGTATAATTCACCCCTCCACTTT. The J gene is TRBJ1-6, the V gene TRBV10-3; 7 nucleotides agree with TRBD1. This CDR3 region has 16 residues. V gave up 10 bases and J gave up 4 bases; unmatched junction bases: 13. The germline V gene encodes CDR1 ENHRY and CDR2 SYGVKD.

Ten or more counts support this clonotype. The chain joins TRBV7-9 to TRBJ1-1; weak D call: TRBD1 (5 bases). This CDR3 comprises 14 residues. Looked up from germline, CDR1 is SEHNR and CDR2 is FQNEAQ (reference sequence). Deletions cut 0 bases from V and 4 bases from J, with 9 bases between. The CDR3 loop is CASSLAQGGTEAFF. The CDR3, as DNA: TGTGCCAGCAGCTTAGCGCAGGGTGGCACTGAAGCTTTCTTT. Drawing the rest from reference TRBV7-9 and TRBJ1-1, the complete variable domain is DTGVSQNPRHKITKRGQNVTFRCDPISEHNRLYWYRQTLGQGPEFLTYFQNEAQLEKSRLLSDRFSAERPKGSFSTLEIQRTEQGDSAMYLCASSLAQGGTEAFFGQGTRLTVV.

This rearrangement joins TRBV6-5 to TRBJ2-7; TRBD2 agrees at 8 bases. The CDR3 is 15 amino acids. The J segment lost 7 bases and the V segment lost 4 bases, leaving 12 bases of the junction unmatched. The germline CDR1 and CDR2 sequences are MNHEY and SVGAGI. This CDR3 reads CASSSINSGIQEQYF. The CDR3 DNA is TGTGCCAGCAGTTCTATCAATAGCGGGATTCAAGAGCAGTACTTC.

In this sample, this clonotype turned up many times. This CDR3 is CATSDRDTNTGELFF. CDR3 bases: TGTGCCACCAGTGATAGGGACACGAACACCGGGGAGCTGTTTTTT. V usage is TRBV24-1 and J usage is TRBJ2-2; D might be TRBD1 (6 bases). Per germline, CDR1 KGHDR and CDR2 SFDVKD. Trimming left V 3 bases short and J 0 bases short, with 7 bases between. CDR3 length: 15 amino acids.

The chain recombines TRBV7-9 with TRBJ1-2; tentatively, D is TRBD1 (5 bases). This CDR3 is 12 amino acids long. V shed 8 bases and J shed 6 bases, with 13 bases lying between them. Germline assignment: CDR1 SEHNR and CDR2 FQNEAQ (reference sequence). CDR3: CASRSQGHGYTF. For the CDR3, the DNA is TGTGCCAGCCGGTCGCAGGGACATGGCTACACCTTC.

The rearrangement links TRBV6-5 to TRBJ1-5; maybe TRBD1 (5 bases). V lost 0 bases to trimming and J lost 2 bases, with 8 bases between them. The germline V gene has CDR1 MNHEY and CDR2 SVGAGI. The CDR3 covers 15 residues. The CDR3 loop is CASSYSSRGNQPQHF. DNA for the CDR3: TGTGCCAGCAGTTACTCGAGCAGGGGCAATCAGCCCCAGCATTTT.

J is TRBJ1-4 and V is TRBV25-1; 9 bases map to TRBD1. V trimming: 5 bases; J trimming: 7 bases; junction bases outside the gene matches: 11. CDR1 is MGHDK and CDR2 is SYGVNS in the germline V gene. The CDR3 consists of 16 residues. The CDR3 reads CASSFGGTGRIEKLFF. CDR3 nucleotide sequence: TGTGCCAGCAGTTTTGGGGGGACAGGGCGGATTGAAAAACTGTTTTTT.

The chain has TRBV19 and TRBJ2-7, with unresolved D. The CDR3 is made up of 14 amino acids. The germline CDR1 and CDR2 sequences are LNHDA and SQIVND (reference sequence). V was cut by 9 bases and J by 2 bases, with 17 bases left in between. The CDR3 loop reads CASSPYPTTYEQYF. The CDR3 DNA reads TGTGCCAGCAGTCCCTACCCCACAACCTACGAGCAGTACTTC.

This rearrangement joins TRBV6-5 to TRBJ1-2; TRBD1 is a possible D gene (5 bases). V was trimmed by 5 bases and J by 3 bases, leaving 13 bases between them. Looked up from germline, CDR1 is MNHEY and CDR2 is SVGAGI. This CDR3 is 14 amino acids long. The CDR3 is CASSPGGDDYGYTF. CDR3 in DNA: TGTGCCAGCAGTCCCGGAGGGGACGACTATGGCTACACCTTC.

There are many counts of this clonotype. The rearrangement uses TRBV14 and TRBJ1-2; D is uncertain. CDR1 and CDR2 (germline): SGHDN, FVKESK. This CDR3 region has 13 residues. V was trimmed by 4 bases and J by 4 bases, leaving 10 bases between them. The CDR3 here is CASSRSDTYGYTF. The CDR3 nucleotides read TGTGCCAGCAGCCGGAGCGATACCTATGGCTACACCTTC.

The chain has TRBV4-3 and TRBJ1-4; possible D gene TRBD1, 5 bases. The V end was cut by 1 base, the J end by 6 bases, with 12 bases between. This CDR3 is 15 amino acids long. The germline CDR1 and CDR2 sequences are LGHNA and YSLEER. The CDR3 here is CASSQGAGFDEKLFF. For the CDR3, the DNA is TGCGCCAGCAGCCAAGGGGCAGGGTTTGATGAAAAACTGTTTTTT.

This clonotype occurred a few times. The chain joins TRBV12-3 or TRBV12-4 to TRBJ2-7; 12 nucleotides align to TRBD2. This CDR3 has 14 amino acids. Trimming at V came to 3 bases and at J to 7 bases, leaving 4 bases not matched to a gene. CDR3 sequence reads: CASSLTSGSGEQYF. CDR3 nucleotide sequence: TGTGCCAGCAGTTTGACTAGCGGGAGTGGTGAGCAGTACTTC.

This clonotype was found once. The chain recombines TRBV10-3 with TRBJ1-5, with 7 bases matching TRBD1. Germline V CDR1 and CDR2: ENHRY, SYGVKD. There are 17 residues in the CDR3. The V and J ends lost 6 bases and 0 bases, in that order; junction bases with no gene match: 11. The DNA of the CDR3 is TGTGCCATCAGCGTCAGGACAGGAGACTTTAGCAATCAGCCCCAGCATTTT. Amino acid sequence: CAISVRTGDFSNQPQHF.